This TCR beta chain was captured in a study of molecular identifiers for immune sequencing clone quantification. Whole-study context: Replicates split RNA from approximately 22,000 or 94,000 naive CD8 cells five ways, and the researchers sequenced four portions.

With RNA at 10%, 30% or 50%, naive CD8 libraries came from around 20,000 to 1,000,000 sorted cells. Sorting was used to obtain naive CD8 T cells (CD8+CD4-CCR7+CD45RA+). Bulk TCR libraries were made with methods that had been previously described and with listed TCR primers. TCRdb itself ran the PCR reads through MiXCR, one entry per CDR3 protein. The repertoire holds over 300,000 distinct CDR3 sequences, with under 25% as singletons. This CDR3 spans 13 amino acids. CDR1 LNHDA and CDR2 SQIVND come from the germline V gene (reference sequence). Trimming took 7 bases from V and 4 from J; bases not matched to a gene: 5.

The V gene is TRBV19, the J gene TRBJ2-3; 7 bases align to TRBD2. Sequenced sample: naive CD8+ T cells from blood, with Jurkat cell RNA spiked in. The subset here: FACS-sorted CD8+CD4-CCR7+CD45RA+ naive T cells. The clonotype comes from a human donor in good health. Some libraries in this study had Jurkat cell RNA spiked in. DNA for the CDR3: TGTGCCAGTAACGCGGGAGTGGCAGATACGCAGTATTTT. It encodes CASNAGVADTQYF.